These 19 T cell receptor beta chains were sequenced from one sample in a study of T cells after yellow fever vaccination. One entry per CDR3 protein, called by TCRdb with MiXCR from the 5' RACE reads. The data show over 300,000 distinct CDR3 sequences, 4.1% seen once. The sequenced sample was PBMCs, obtained 5 days after the yellow fever booster vaccination. Receptors originate from a man aged 18 to 30 who received the YFV17D yellow fever vaccine.

This clonotype was picked up one time. The chain has TRBV11-3 and TRBJ1-4, with D possibly TRBD1 on 6 matching bases. Germline loops: CDR1 SGHNT, CDR2 YENEEA. This CDR3 is built from 19 residues. V was trimmed by 5 bases and J by 0 bases, leaving 22 bases between them. The CDR3 DNA reads TGTGCCAGCAGCCAACACAGGGATTTTGGCCTTGCAACTAATGAAAAACTGTTTTTT. Residues: CASSQHRDFGLATNEKLFF. Supplemented by reference TRBV11-3 and TRBJ1-4, the full variable domain reads EAGVVQSPRYKIIEKKQPVAFWCNPISGHNTLYWYLQNLGQGPELLIRYENEEAVDDSQLPKDRFSAERLKGVDSTLKIQPAELGDSAVYLCASSQHRDFGLATNEKLFFGSGTQLSVL.

This clonotype was picked up a small number of times. The rearrangement links TRBV7-2 to TRBJ2-1; a weak D match, TRBD2 (7 bases). Trimming cost V 3 bases and J 6 bases, with 15 bases left between them. The CDR3 runs to 15 residues. Germline V gene data show CDR1 as SGHTA and CDR2 as FQGNSA. The CDR3 sequence: CASSLGGATSNEQFF. CDR3 coding DNA: TGTGCCAGCAGCTTGGGGGGGGCCACCTCCAATGAGCAGTTCTTC.

This clonotype was seen many times. The chain recombines TRBV29-1 with TRBJ2-7; D gene uncertain. The CDR3 has 12 residues. CDR1 SQVTM and CDR2 ANQGSEA come from the germline V gene. Trimming removed 7 bases at V and 5 bases at J, with 15 bases between. The CDR3 DNA is TGCAGCGCTAACTCAGGTACCAACGAGCAGTACTTC. Translating it yields CSANSGTNEQYF.

This chain connects TRBV3-1 to TRBJ2-3, with 11 bases matching TRBD2. This CDR3 is built from 18 residues. V lost 1 base, J lost 2 bases, and 8 bases stayed unmatched. Germline CDR1 and CDR2: LGHDT and YNNKEL (reference sequence). Written as DNA, the CDR3 is TGTGCCAGCAGCCAAGGGTCCGGGACTAGCGGACACACAGATACGCAGTATTTT. Protein: CASSQGSGTSGHTDTQYF.

This clonotype was observed at least ten times. The rearrangement joins TRBV5-6 to TRBJ2-7; D unresolved. Germline CDR1 SGHDT, CDR2 YYEEEE. The CDR3 sequence is 12 residues long. The V end lost 0 bases, the J end lost 6 bases, and 7 bases lay between the germline ends. The CDR3 nucleotides are TGTGCCAGCAGCTTGGACGTTACCGAGCAGTACTTC. It is translated as CASSLDVTEQYF.

This clonotype was seen a few times. The rearrangement joins TRBV4-3 to TRBJ1-5; D gene uncertain. Trimming cost V 0 bases and J 9 bases, with 12 bases left between them. The CDR3 covers 14 residues. Germline-derived CDR1 and CDR2 are LGHNA and YSLEER. The DNA for the CDR3 is TGCGCCAGCAGCCAAGAGTTGGGCCGGAGGCCCCAGCATTTT. It codes for CASSQELGRRPQHF.

There are a few counts of this clonotype. The rearrangement joins TRBV18 to TRBJ2-3; D gene uncertain. Germline assignment: CDR1 KGHSH and CDR2 LQKENI. Trimming took 1 base from V and 6 from J, leaving 23 bases between them. This CDR3 region has 18 residues. Here the CDR3 DNA reads TGTGCCAGCTCACCACTCTATAAAACTACCGATCCTGTGGATACGCAGTATTTT. Protein product: CASSPLYKTTDPVDTQYF.

This clonotype occurred a few times. This chain connects TRBV7-9 to TRBJ1-1; TRBD1 agrees at 8 bases. CDR3 length: 14 residues. From germline, CDR1 is SEHNR and CDR2 FQNEAQ (reference sequence). V gave up 5 bases and J gave up 8 bases; unmatched junction bases: 10. Here the CDR3 reads CASSHGQGGWEAFF. DNA of the CDR3: TGTGCCAGCAGCCACGGACAGGGTGGGTGGGAAGCTTTCTTT.

Only a few counts were recorded for this clonotype. For the CDR3, the DNA is TGCAGTGCTAGGACTAGCGGGCCCAGGGAGCAGTACGTC. As protein: CSARTSGPREQYV. The rearrangement joins TRBV20-1 to TRBJ2-7; 10 nucleotides match TRBD2. The V gene's germline CDR1 is DFQATT and CDR2 SNEGSKA (reference sequence). Germline trimming cut 3 bases from V and 7 bases from J; bases unmatched to any gene: 6. The CDR3 is 13 amino acids.

There are many counts of this clonotype. The rearrangement links TRBV7-2 to TRBJ2-7; 7 positions match TRBD1. Germline V gene lookup returns CDR1 SGHTA and CDR2 FQGNSA. The CDR3 length is 14 residues. The trim removed 4 bases at V and 0 bases at J, leaving 3 bases unmatched. CDR3 residues: CASSYRDSSYEQYF. CDR3 bases: TGTGCCAGCAGCTACCGGGACAGCTCCTACGAGCAGTACTTC.

This clonotype was observed many times. In DNA form, the CDR3 reads TGCGCCAGCAGCCCCGGGACCGGCCAAGAGACCCAGTACTTC. Its translation is CASSPGTGQETQYF. The V and J genes are TRBV5-1 and TRBJ2-5, with D perhaps TRBD1 or TRBD2 (5 bases each). The V end was cut by 4 bases, the J end by 1 base, with 11 bases between. Germline V gene sequence: CDR1 SGHRS, CDR2 YFSETQ. The CDR3 is made up of 14 amino acids.

This clonotype was recorded many times. This chain connects TRBV27 to TRBJ2-1, with D perhaps TRBD1 (5 bases). This CDR3 comprises 16 residues. The ends were cut back, 2 bases at V and 2 bases at J, with 13 bases in the middle. Germline V gene lookup returns CDR1 MNHEY and CDR2 SMNVEV (reference sequence). In DNA, the CDR3 is TGTGCCAGCAGTTTAACGACAGAACCAGCCTACAATGAGCAGTTCTTC. Translation gives CASSLTTEPAYNEQFF.

This clonotype was detected many times. The V and J genes are TRBV6-2 or TRBV6-3 and TRBJ2-7; D is perhaps TRBD1 or TRBD2 (5 bases each). This CDR3 has 12 residues. CDR1 MNHEY and CDR2 SVGEGT come from the germline V gene. V dropped 5 bases and J dropped 11 bases, with 16 bases sitting between them. CDR3 loop: CASSPPGGREYV. CDR3 bases: TGTGCCAGCAGTCCTCCTGGGGGACGGGAGTACGTC.

The chain has TRBV30 and TRBJ1-1, with D possibly matching TRBD1 (5 bases). The germline CDR1 and CDR2 sequences are GTSNPN and SVGIG (reference sequence). This CDR3 has 17 residues. V lost 2 bases, J lost 5 bases, and 24 bases lay in between. CDR3 protein: CAWSPPGGIGQSTEAFF. In DNA form, the CDR3 reads TGTGCCTGGAGTCCTCCCGGGGGAATCGGACAAAGTACTGAAGCTTTCTTT.

The chain is built from TRBV7-9 and TRBJ1-5; possible D gene TRBD1, 5 bases. Trimming pared 5 bases from V and 4 bases from J, leaving 15 bases between. The germline V gene has CDR1 SEHNR and CDR2 FQNEAQ (reference sequence). The CDR3 is 15 residues long. The CDR3 DNA reads as TGTGCCAGCAGCCCCGGGGCCTTGGGAAATCAGCCCCAGCATTTT. Its translation: CASSPGALGNQPQHF.

The chain uses TRBV6-5 and TRBJ2-5; tentatively, D is TRBD1 or TRBD2 (5 bases each). The CDR3 spans 15 residues. Germline V CDR1 and CDR2: MNHEY, SVGAGI. The V gene lost 6 bases and the J gene lost 5 bases, with 19 bases spanning the gap. The CDR3 is CASSKAGTRWETQYF. CDR3 nucleotide sequence: TGTGCCAGCAGCAAAGCCGGGACCCGATGGGAGACCCAGTACTTC.

The table lists this clonotype with a few counts. Just one base apart from a much larger clone, this may be a read error. The rearrangement uses TRBV7-9 and TRBJ2-3; 7 bases fit TRBD2. V gave up 5 bases and J gave up 4 bases; unmatched junction bases: 12. Germline-derived CDR1 and CDR2 are SEHNR and FQNEAQ (reference sequence). CDR3 length: 16 residues. CDR3: CASSPRVGLTSDTQYF. The CDR3 DNA is TGTGCCAGCAGCCCCAGAGTGGGACTAACTTCAGATACGCAGTATTTT.

This clonotype was counted only a few times. The chain carries TRBV27 and TRBJ1-1, with 7 bases that match TRBD1. V lost 6 bases, J lost 6 bases, and 19 bases stayed unmatched. The CDR3 totals 17 residues. CDR1 is MNHEY and CDR2 is SMNVEV in the germline V gene (reference sequence). The CDR3 protein is CASSESRDSDKGAEAFF. CDR3 bases: TGTGCCAGCAGCGAATCCCGGGACAGCGATAAGGGGGCTGAAGCTTTCTTT.

This rearrangement joins TRBV6-6 to TRBJ2-7, with D perhaps being TRBD1 or TRBD2 (5 bases each). The CDR3 runs to 13 residues. Germline CDR1 reads MNHNY; CDR2 reads SVGAGI (reference sequence). The V gene lost 7 bases and the J gene lost 2 bases, with 12 bases spanning the gap. The CDR3 region is CASMGVLPYEQYV. Written as DNA, the CDR3 is TGTGCCAGCATGGGGGTTTTACCCTACGAGCAGTACGTC.